These 21 T cell receptor beta chains were all obtained from the same sample, sequenced in a study of cytomegalovirus exposure and HLA in healthy donors. The PCR ran on 60 Vbeta and 13 Jbeta primers. Clones were read by immunoSEQ multiplex PCR, and TCRdb kept only the in-frame ones, dropping some. The sample shows 110,000 or so clones, roughly 82% of them seen only once. The material sequenced was PBMCs. These receptors were obtained from a woman between 35 and 50 years old in good health and CMV-seropositive.

This clone was seen a few times. The rearrangement joins TRBV5-6 to TRBJ1-1; D is unresolved. CDR1 is SGHDT, CDR2 YYEEEE, per germline. CDR3 length equals 13 residues. V lost 4 bases and J lost 0, with 7 bases in between. This CDR3 is CASSSLLNTEAFF. In DNA, the CDR3 is TGTGCCAGCAGCAGCCTCTTGAACACTGAAGCTTTCTTT.

V is TRBV28 and J is TRBJ1-4, with D unclear. Deletions cut 2 bases from V and 5 bases from J, with 6 bases between. The CDR3 spans 13 residues. Germline V CDR1 and CDR2: MDHEN, SYDVKM. CDR3 sequence (DNA): TGTGCCAGCAGTTTAGGGAGGAATGAAAAACTGTTTTTT. It codes for CASSLGRNEKLFF.

The J gene is TRBJ2-7, the V gene TRBV28; perhaps TRBD2 as D (7 bases). The V end lost 1 base, the J end lost 4 bases, and 14 bases lay between the germline ends. The CDR3 sequence is 15 residues long. Germline-derived CDR1 and CDR2 are MDHEN and SYDVKM. This CDR3 reads CASSLSGGLTYEQYF. CDR3 nucleotide sequence: TGTGCCAGCAGTTTATCGGGGGGCCTCACTTACGAGCAGTACTTC.

The rearrangement links TRBV30 to TRBJ1-1; weak D call: TRBD1 (6 bases). The CDR3 is 13 residues long. Germline loops: CDR1 GTSNPN, CDR2 SVGIG (reference sequence). The germline V and J ends were trimmed by 1 base and 4 bases, with 10 bases remaining between them. The CDR3 coding sequence is TGTGCCTGGAGTGCGACAGGTAGCACTGAAGCTTTCTTT. Amino acid sequence: CAWSATGSTEAFF.

The V call is TRBV5-1, the J call TRBJ2-6, with a possible D match to TRBD2 (9 bases). Germline CDR1 reads SGHRS; CDR2 reads YFSETQ. The germline V and J ends were trimmed by 3 bases and 2 bases, with 18 bases remaining between them. CDR3 length: 18 residues. CDR3 bases: TGCGCCAGCAGCTCAGGGGGCGGGGGGGGCCCTGGGGCCAACGTCCTGACTTTC. Its translation: CASSSGGGGGPGANVLTF.

This chain joins TRBV4-2 and TRBJ2-1; TRBD1 matches 7 bases. V dropped 4 bases and J dropped 3; count of bases not matched to a gene: 9. This CDR3 contains 16 residues. Germline CDR1 and CDR2: LGHNA and YNFKEQ. CDR3 DNA: TGTGCCAGCAGCCTTCGGCCCCGGGACAGCTACAATGAGCAGTTCTTC. Its translation is CASSLRPRDSYNEQFF.

The J gene is TRBJ2-3, the V gene TRBV13; 7 bases align to TRBD2. CDR1 and CDR2 (germline): PRHDT, FYEKMQ (reference sequence). The CDR3 runs to 16 residues. The junction had 9 bases not matched to a gene; V was cut back by 4 bases and J by 2 bases. Written as DNA, the CDR3 is TGTGCCAGCAGCTCCCCATCGGGGGGAACCACAGATACGCAGTATTTT. Translated: CASSSPSGGTTDTQYF.

A single count supports this clone. The chain is built from TRBV27 and TRBJ2-1, with TRBD1 matching over 8 bases. This CDR3 has 16 residues. V shed 5 bases and J 0 bases; nucleotides not matched to a gene: 6. Germline CDR1 is MNHEY and CDR2 is SMNVEV (reference sequence). CDR3 nucleotide sequence: TGTGCCAGCAGTCCCCGACAGGGGAGCTCCTACAATGAGCAGTTCTTC. It translates to CASSPRQGSSYNEQFF.

This clone was seen once. This chain connects TRBV14 to TRBJ2-7, with no clear D. With 1 base removed from V and 3 bases from J, the gap between germline ends came to 10 bases. The CDR3 has 14 amino acids. Germline V lookup: CDR1 SGHDN, CDR2 FVKESK. In DNA, the CDR3 is TGTGCCAGCAGCCAAGGATACAACAGCTACGAGCAGTACTTC. It codes for CASSQGYNSYEQYF.

This clone was seen only a few times. The V call is TRBV6-4, the J call TRBJ1-5, with D possibly matching TRBD1 (5 bases). The CDR3 totals 13 residues. Between the trimmed V and J ends, which lost 9 bases and 6 bases, there was a span of 15 bases. The germline CDR1 and CDR2 sequences are MRHNA and SNTAGT. DNA for the CDR3: TGTGCCAGTAGTTCAGGGAACGGTCAGCCCCAGCATTTT. Encoded protein: CASSSGNGQPQHF.

The J gene is TRBJ1-5, the V gene TRBV27, with 9 bases fitting TRBD1. CDR1 MNHEY and CDR2 SMNVEV come from the germline V gene (reference sequence). The CDR3 totals 15 residues. V gave up 5 bases and J gave up 6 bases; unmatched junction bases: 8. DNA of the CDR3: TGTGCCAGCAGTGCCTCGACAGGGGGGGGTCAGCCCCAGCATTTT. This codes for CASSASTGGGQPQHF.

The V and J genes are TRBV30 and TRBJ2-7; no reliable D call. The CDR3 consists of 13 residues. Germline lookup yields CDR1 GTSNPN and CDR2 SVGIG (reference sequence). V was clipped by 8 bases and J by 0 bases, with 14 bases between them. The CDR3: CATSAYSSYEQYF. CDR3 nucleotide sequence: TGTGCCACGTCCGCATACAGCTCCTACGAGCAGTACTTC.

The chain's CDR3 is CSVETGGEAFF. DNA of the CDR3: TGCAGCGTTGAGACGGGAGGGGAAGCTTTCTTT. This sequence joins TRBV29-1 and TRBJ1-1; D gene ambiguous. V shed 3 bases and J shed 8 bases, with 10 bases lying between them. The CDR3 contains 11 residues. Per the germline V gene, CDR1 is SQVTM and CDR2 is ANQGSEA.

This clone was observed a single time. The chain recombines TRBV7-2 with TRBJ1-5, with 9 bases that match TRBD1. Germline CDR1 and CDR2: SGHTA and FQGNSA. The CDR3 spans 17 residues. The junction had 10 bases not matched to a gene; V was cut back by 1 base and J by 6 bases. The CDR3 coding sequence is TGTGCCAGCAGCTTAGGGCTACAGGGGGCTCGAGGTCAGCCCCAGCATTTT. Its translation: CASSLGLQGARGQPQHF.

The rearrangement joins TRBV7-9 to TRBJ2-4; TRBD2 aligns across 15 bases. Germline trimming cut 4 bases from V and 2 bases from J; bases unmatched to any gene: 6. The CDR3 has 18 amino acids. Germline CDR1 is SEHNR and CDR2 is FQNEAQ (reference sequence). CDR3 DNA: TGTGCCAGCAGCTCTGGACTAGCGGGGGGGCCCACCAAAAACATTCAGTACTTC. Translating gives CASSSGLAGGPTKNIQYF.

The chain is built from TRBV12-5 and TRBJ2-1, with 8 nucleotides matching TRBD2. The CDR3 covers 18 residues. Trimming cost V 1 base and J 8 bases; bases outside gene matches: 16. In germline, CDR1 is LGHNT, CDR2 FRNRAP. The DNA of the CDR3 is TGTGCTAGTGGTTTGGCCCCCATTCTGCGGGGGGCCGTCGATGAGCAGTTCTTC. It encodes CASGLAPILRGAVDEQFF.

The J gene is TRBJ2-7, the V gene TRBV27; TRBD2 matches 8 bases. Germline CDR1 reads MNHEY; CDR2 reads SMNVEV (reference sequence). The CDR3 runs 16 residues. V gave up 2 bases and J gave up 6 bases; unmatched junction bases: 12. CDR3 protein: CASSLTGGPTFLEQYF. DNA for the CDR3: TGTGCCAGCAGTTTAACGGGAGGGCCCACTTTTCTCGAGCAGTACTTC.

This chain joins TRBV6-5 and TRBJ1-4; D is possibly TRBD1 (5 bases). Trimming pared 2 bases from V and 3 bases from J, leaving 10 bases between. Germline assignment: CDR1 MNHEY and CDR2 SVGAGI. This CDR3 is built from 15 residues. CDR3 amino acids: CASSYRGLANEKLFF. Written as DNA, the CDR3 is TGTGCCAGCAGTTACCGGGGGTTGGCTAATGAAAAACTGTTTTTT.

The rearrangement uses TRBV10-3 and TRBJ2-1, with D hard to call. Trimming shortened V by 3 bases and J by 8 bases, and 17 bases separated the two germline ends. The germline V gene encodes CDR1 ENHRY and CDR2 SYGVKD. The CDR3 is 15 amino acids. The CDR3 is CAISDAKSTSDEQFF. The CDR3, as DNA: TGTGCCATCAGTGACGCAAAATCGACGAGCGATGAGCAGTTCTTC.

V is TRBV2 and J is TRBJ1-1; D ambiguous. V lost 2 bases, J lost 4 bases, and 14 bases lay in between. This CDR3 spans 15 amino acids. CDR1 is SNHLY and CDR2 is FYNNEI in the germline V gene. The CDR3 nucleotides are TGTGCCAGCAGTGAATATGGAGCGGGTCGCACTGAAGCTTTCTTT. It specifies CASSEYGAGRTEAFF.

The chain has TRBV7-2 and TRBJ2-5; D call uncertain. The CDR3 length is 12 residues. Germline-derived CDR1 and CDR2 are SGHTA and FQGNSA. V lost 5 bases, J lost 0 bases, and 4 bases lay in between. DNA for the CDR3: TGTGCCAGCAGCCCAAACCAAGAGACCCAGTACTTC. Its translation: CASSPNQETQYF. Based on the CDR3 plus reference TRBV7-2 and TRBJ2-5, the full variable domain is GAGVSQSPSNKVTEKGKDVELRCDPISGHTALYWYRQSLGQGLEFLIYFQGNSAPDKSGLPSDRFSAERTGGSVSTLTIQRTQQEDSAVYLCASSPNQETQYFGPGTRLLVL.